One sample yielded the 4 T cell receptor beta chains listed below, sequenced in a study of control samples from healthy donors and cancer patients. Method: immunoSEQ multiplex PCR; TCRdb's copy keeps in-frame clones and lacks some. The sample includes around 130,000 clones, over 85% seen only once; the top ten take approximately 8%. Sequencing input: PBMCs. All receptors derive from a man aged 50-59 years with head and neck cancer.

The chain uses TRBV19 and TRBJ1-2; perhaps TRBD1 as D (6 bases). V was pared by 4 bases and J by 3 bases, with 12 bases between. Germline CDR1 LNHDA, CDR2 SQIVND (reference sequence). This CDR3 is built from 14 residues. The chain's CDR3 is CASSNPRGDYGYTF. CDR3 nucleotides: TGTGCCAGTAGTAACCCCAGGGGAGACTATGGCTACACCTTC.

The chain uses TRBV3-1 (or the pseudogene TRBV3-2) and TRBJ2-1; the match to TRBD1 covers 8 bases. Losses at the gene ends were 5 bases for V and 3 bases for J; bases not matched to a gene: 6. There are 15 residues in the CDR3. Germline-derived CDR1 and CDR2 are LGHDT and YNNKEL (reference sequence). The CDR3 loop is CASSYPGQVYNEQFF. The CDR3 DNA reads TGTGCCAGCAGCTATCCGGGACAGGTCTACAATGAGCAGTTCTTC.

This chain links TRBV10-3 with TRBJ2-2, with D possibly matching TRBD1 (5 bases). V lost 0 bases and J lost 7, with 12 bases in between. The CDR3 length is 15 residues. From germline, CDR1 is ENHRY and CDR2 SYGVKD. This CDR3 is CAISESTRDGGELFF. CDR3 nucleotide sequence: TGTGCCATCAGTGAGTCGACCAGGGATGGCGGGGAGCTGTTTTTT.

This clone was seen more than once but under ten times. The genes are TRBV24-1 and TRBJ2-2; 8 nucleotides line up with TRBD1. V shed 7 bases and J 3 bases; nucleotides not matched to a gene: 3. In germline, CDR1 is KGHDR, CDR2 SFDVKD. This CDR3 comprises 14 residues. The CDR3 spells CATRGQVDTGELFF. The CDR3 region has the DNA TGTGCCACCAGGGGACAGGTGGACACCGGGGAGCTGTTTTTT.